The entry below describes one T cell receptor beta chain. These data belong to a study of blood T cell repertoires in COVID-19. In the study overall: Samples came from the United States, Italy and Spain, spanning acute and convalescent COVID-19. Sources were T cells, B-cell-depleted T cells, or PBMCs; the material itself was cDNA or gDNA.

J was trimmed by 4 bases and V by 5 bases; bases with no gene match: 10. This CDR3 comprises 17 residues. Germline assignment: CDR1 MNHEY and CDR2 SVGEGT. In the authors' methods: Amplifying reference gene primers gave estimates of nucleated cell counts. Here immunoSEQ multiplex PCR was the method, and the copy in TCRdb shows in-frame clones only, minus some. The V and J calls and clone size come from that table; D and trimming were worked out from the DNA. The sample yields 110,000 to 150,000 clones, 88% seen once. The J gene is TRBJ2-2, the V gene TRBV6-2 or TRBV6-3, with 10 bases matching TRBD1. This TCR was recovered from a man over 45 with active or convalescent COVID-19. The sample consisted of peripheral blood. CDR3 sequence: CASSPRPGQGFTGELFF. The DNA for the CDR3 is TGTGCCAGCAGTCCGCGACCGGGACAGGGGTTCACCGGGGAGCTGTTTTTT.